This T cell receptor beta chain was documented in a study of post-analysis software for immune sequencing data (dated by TCRdb to the mid-2010s). Context from the whole study: Relapsing-remitting, secondary progressive and progressive-relapsing multiple sclerosis were recorded as disease courses, and subtype annotation was lacking for some patients. Patient repertoires were compared against ten to twelve previously published healthy control repertoires from donors aged roughly 6 to 26 years. A subset of samples was prepared in parallel using single-end sample barcoding, then pooled and co-amplified after Illumina adapter ligation.

Library preparation was by PCR. The instrument was an Illumina HiSeq 2500. To reduce PCR and sequencing biases, unique molecular identifiers were built into the TCR beta cDNA libraries. Roughly 0.5 million cDNA molecules were obtained per 1 to 10 million input T cells, so each molecule approximated one T cell. The patient libraries were prepared and sequenced using the same protocol as the earlier healthy control dataset. Samples belonging to the same batch were prepared together, multiplexed and sequenced on a shared HiSeq lane. Processing in the source paper ran as follows. MIGEC was used to process the raw barcoded reads, and molecular identifier groups with only a single read were discarded before consensus assembly and CDR3 extraction. VDJtools was used for post-analysis of the clonotype tables, and diversity was normalized by down-sampling every dataset to the size of the smallest sample. Repertoire overlap clustering matched CDR3 amino acid but not nucleotide sequences to correct batch-related cross-sample contamination. TCRdb reanalyzed the raw reads on its own, using fastp at Q25 for trimming and MiXCR for clone calling, and kept in-frame beta chains. Identical CDR3 protein sequences are pooled into one entry, listed with their most common genes and DNA. TCRdb's processing, not the authors', yielded these V and J calls. Present in this sample are approximately 250,000 distinct CDR3 sequences, 30% to 45% of which were seen just once. The ten largest clonotypes hold 4% to 6% of the sample.

Points on this clonotype: The antigen it binds to is not known. No quality values exist for individual bases; no much larger clone is one base distant.

Overall study outcomes, separate from this receptor: Normalized Chao1 diversity was significantly lower in multiple sclerosis patients than controls, suggesting substantial peripheral T-cell clonal expansion. The control group was slightly older than the multiple sclerosis patient group. When samples were clustered directly using the F measure, samples prepared in the same batch co-clustered strongly, which prompted a batch-effect correction.

To demonstrate the VDJtools post-analysis software, the study profiled TCR beta repertoires from the peripheral blood of around 13 young patients with multiple sclerosis. The multiple sclerosis patients were children and adolescents between roughly 6 and 17 years of age. Sequenced input: blood. The receptor's source is a girl between 10 and 17 years old with multiple sclerosis.

The CDR3 protein is CASSFGASGGKEEQFF. In nucleotides, the sequence is TGTGCCAGCAGTTTCGGGGCTAGCGGGGGGAAGGAGGAGCAGTTCTTC. The chain is made from TRBV12-3 or TRBV12-4 and TRBJ2-1, and 11 bases in between align with TRBD2. Here V drops 3 bases and J drops 10 bases, and the junction holds 11 bases not matched to any gene. The CDR3 has 16 amino acids, counting the end cysteine and phenylalanine. Only the CDR3 region is kept as DNA, spanning 48 bases read in frame from base 1.